The 17 T cell receptor beta chains below were found in one sample sequenced in a study of blood T cells in healthy people across ages. It was with a sample-barcoded 5' primer and a J-beta primer mix that a second PCR of about 6 to 11 cycles was run. TCRdb itself ran the 5' RACE reads through MiXCR, one entry per CDR3 protein. The table records 1.5 million to 2 million distinct CDR3 sequences, approximately 50% of them present only once. Sequencing used blood. These receptors came from a woman between 40 and 50 years old in good health.

This clonotype was detected a few times. The V and J genes are TRBV20-1 and TRBJ2-4; 14 bases are a match to TRBD2. Trimming removed 6 bases from V and 3 bases from J; junction bases left unmatched: 7. CDR1 and CDR2 (germline): DFQATT, SNEGSKA (reference sequence). The length of the CDR3 is 16 residues. CDR3 coding DNA: TGCAGTGCCGGACTAGCGGGGGGCGTGGACAAAAACATTCAGTACTTC. It encodes CSAGLAGGVDKNIQYF.

The genes are TRBV15 and TRBJ2-4, with D possibly being TRBD1 (5 bases). V lost 6 bases and J 0 bases, leaving 18 bases between the germline ends. From germline, CDR1 is LNHNV and CDR2 YYDKDF (reference sequence). The CDR3 length is 17 residues. CDR3 protein: CATSRKQDRLAKNIQYF. The DNA of the CDR3 is TGTGCCACCAGTAGGAAACAAGACAGACTAGCCAAAAACATTCAGTACTTC.

Comments on this clonotype: A read error may account for a junction end that differs from germline. The genes are TRBV14 and TRBJ2-1; 10 nucleotides match TRBD2. CDR3 length equals 14 residues. CDR1 and CDR2 from the germline V gene are SGHDN and FVKESK. CDR3 bases: TGCGCCAGCAGCCAGCGGGGGGGTTACAATGAGCAGTTCTTC. Amino acid sequence: CASSQRGGYNEQFF.

V usage is TRBV6-6 and J usage is TRBJ2-6; perhaps TRBD1 as D (8 bases). The CDR3 is 15 residues long. Germline V gene sequence: CDR1 MNHNY, CDR2 SVGAGI (reference sequence). Between the trimmed V and J ends, which lost 5 bases and 5 bases, there was a span of 13 bases. Written as DNA, the CDR3 is TGTGCCAGCAGTCGACAGGGGACTAGGGCCAACGTCCTGACTTTC. It codes for CASSRQGTRANVLTF.

The rearrangement joins TRBV12-3 or TRBV12-4 to TRBJ1-5; 7 positions match TRBD1. The CDR3 spans 15 residues. Trimming cost V 6 bases and J 6 bases; bases outside gene matches: 11. CDR3: CASSPSQGVGQPQHF. For the CDR3, the DNA is TGTGCCAGCAGCCCCTCTCAGGGGGTGGGTCAGCCCCAGCATTTT.

V usage is TRBV5-1 and J usage is TRBJ2-3; tentatively, D is TRBD2 (6 bases). The V gene's germline CDR1 is SGHRS and CDR2 YFSETQ. Deletions cut 4 bases from V and 0 bases from J, with 27 bases between. This CDR3 has 20 residues. The CDR3 protein is CASSGLGGVATSSSTDTQYF. The CDR3 coding sequence is TGCGCCAGCAGCGGACTTGGCGGGGTGGCCACCTCGAGTAGCACAGATACGCAGTATTTT. The entire variable domain, with the rest obtained from reference TRBV5-1 and TRBJ2-3, is as follows: KAGVTQTPRYLIKTRGQQVTLSCSPISGHRSVSWYQQTPGQGLQFLFEYFSETQRNKGNFPGRFSGRQFSNSRSEMNVSTLELGDSALYLCASSGLGGVATSSSTDTQYFGPGTRLTVL.

This clonotype was picked up a small number of times. The V call is TRBV7-2, the J call TRBJ1-1; 9 bases are a match to TRBD1. V lost 5 bases and J lost 6; bases outside the gene matches: 4. Germline CDR1 SGHTA, CDR2 FQGNSA. The CDR3 runs 13 residues. The CDR3 sequence: CASSQDRGSEAFF. In DNA form, the CDR3 reads TGTGCCAGCAGCCAGGACAGGGGCTCTGAAGCTTTCTTT.

This clonotype was observed a handful of times. This chain connects TRBV29-1 to TRBJ2-7; unclear D gene. V lost 4 bases to trimming and J lost 5 bases, with 12 bases between them. The CDR3 is 12 amino acids. The germline V gene encodes CDR1 SQVTM and CDR2 ANQGSEA. The CDR3 region has the DNA TGCAGCGTTGGTTTGGGGAAGGACGAGCAGTACTTC. Residues: CSVGLGKDEQYF.

This clonotype was observed a handful of times. The chain links TRBV4-2 to TRBJ2-7, with D perhaps TRBD2 (6 bases). V lost 2 bases to trimming and J lost 5 bases, with 16 bases between them. Germline V CDR1 and CDR2: LGHNA, YNFKEQ. The CDR3 has 15 residues. The CDR3 is CASSQSGPASHEQYF. DNA of the CDR3: TGTGCCAGCAGCCAAAGCGGGCCCGCAAGCCACGAGCAGTACTTC.

This clonotype was seen at least ten times. The chain uses TRBV29-1 and TRBJ2-5; possible D gene TRBD1, 6 bases. The CDR3 length is 12 residues. Germline CDR1 SQVTM, CDR2 ANQGSEA. V shed 6 bases and J shed 4 bases, with 12 bases lying between them. CDR3 sequence: CSVTKGGETQYF. CDR3 sequence (DNA): TGCAGCGTGACTAAAGGGGGAGAGACCCAGTACTTC.

The chain recombines TRBV10-3 with TRBJ2-7; unclear D gene. With 4 bases removed from V and 2 bases from J, the gap between germline ends came to 18 bases. Germline CDR1 ENHRY, CDR2 SYGVKD. The CDR3 runs 16 residues. CDR3 protein: CAISGSTPQPPYEQYF. In nucleotides, the CDR3 is TGTGCCATCAGTGGGTCGACACCCCAGCCGCCCTACGAGCAGTACTTC.

This chain links TRBV20-1 with TRBJ2-7; TRBD1 might be the D (5 bases). Trimming cost V 0 bases and J 2 bases, with 14 bases left between them. This CDR3 region has 15 residues. Germline values: CDR1 DFQATT, CDR2 SNEGSKA (reference sequence). CDR3 sequence (DNA): TGCAGTGCTAGAGATGGGGCTCGCCAGACCTACGAGCAGTACTTC. Translation: CSARDGARQTYEQYF.

The chain has TRBV3-1 and TRBJ1-2; no firm D call. Per germline, CDR1 LGHDT and CDR2 YNNKEL (reference sequence). The CDR3 extends over 14 amino acids. V was pared by 1 base and J by 4 bases, with 10 bases between. The CDR3 loop reads CASSQADRTYGYTF. Here the CDR3 DNA reads TGTGCCAGCAGCCAAGCCGACCGTACCTATGGCTACACCTTC. Looking up the rest from reference TRBV3-1 and TRBJ1-2 gives the full variable domain: DTAVSQTPKYLVTQMGNDKSIKCEQNLGHDTMYWYKQDSKKFLKIMFSYNNKELIINETVPNRFSPKSPDKAHLNLHINSLELGDSAVYFCASSQADRTYGYTFGSGTRLTVV.

This clonotype was observed once. The chain joins TRBV7-9 to TRBJ1-1; D call uncertain. The V end lost 3 bases, the J end lost 0 bases, and 5 bases lay between the germline ends. CDR3 size: 13 residues. The V gene's germline CDR1 is SEHNR and CDR2 FQNEAQ (reference sequence). CDR3 protein: CASSFVMNTEAFF. The CDR3 DNA follows: TGTGCCAGCAGCTTCGTCATGAACACTGAAGCTTTCTTT.

The gene calls are TRBV7-8 and TRBJ1-4; D is possibly TRBD1 (5 bases). The CDR3 is 13 amino acids. Germline V gives CDR1 SGHVS, CDR2 FQNEAQ. The germline V and J ends were trimmed by 5 bases and 4 bases, with 8 bases remaining between them. The DNA of the CDR3 is TGTGCCAGCAGCCCGGGGGATAATGAAAAACTGTTTTTT. Its translation: CASSPGDNEKLFF.

Only a few counts were recorded for this clonotype. The J gene is TRBJ1-2, the V gene TRBV29-1; no reliable D call. V dropped 4 bases and J dropped 1 base, with 10 bases sitting between them. From germline, CDR1 is SQVTM and CDR2 ANQGSEA. The CDR3 is 13 amino acids. CDR3 in amino acids: CSVGPRLNYGYTF. CDR3 nucleotides: TGCAGCGTTGGCCCTAGACTTAACTATGGCTACACCTTC.

This clonotype has ten or more counts. This chain uses TRBV19 with TRBJ2-1; 10 bases line up with TRBD2. The V and J ends lost 3 bases and 0 bases, in that order; junction bases with no gene match: 2. This CDR3 spans 16 amino acids. Germline lookup yields CDR1 LNHDA and CDR2 SQIVND (reference sequence). The CDR3 sequence is CASSISGGNSYNEQFF. CDR3 nucleotide sequence: TGTGCCAGTAGTATTAGCGGGGGGAACTCCTACAATGAGCAGTTCTTC.